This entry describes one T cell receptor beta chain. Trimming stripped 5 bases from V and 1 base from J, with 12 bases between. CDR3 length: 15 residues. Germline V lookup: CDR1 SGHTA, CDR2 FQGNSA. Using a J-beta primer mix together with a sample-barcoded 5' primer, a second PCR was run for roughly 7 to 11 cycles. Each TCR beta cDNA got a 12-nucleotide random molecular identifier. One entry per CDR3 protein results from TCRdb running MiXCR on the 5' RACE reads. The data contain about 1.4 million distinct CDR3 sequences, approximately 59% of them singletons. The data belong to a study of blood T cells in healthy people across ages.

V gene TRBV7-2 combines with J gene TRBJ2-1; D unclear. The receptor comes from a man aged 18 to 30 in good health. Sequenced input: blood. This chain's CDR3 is CASSPPGRSYNEQFF. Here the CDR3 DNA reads TGTGCCAGCAGCCCCCCCGGAAGGTCCTACAATGAGCAGTTCTTC.